The 18 T cell receptor beta chains presented below share a single source sample, sequenced in a study of blood T cell repertoires in COVID-19. Profiled with immunoSEQ multiplex PCR; TCRdb holds only in-frame clones, not every one. The data hold approximately 88,000 clones, with just over 90% observed a single time. The material sequenced was peripheral blood. Receptor source: a woman aged 50 to 60 in a cohort sampled during active COVID-19.

The chain carries TRBV27 and TRBJ1-4, with D possibly being TRBD1 (6 bases). The V end lost 5 bases, the J end lost 3 bases, and 13 bases lay between the germline ends. The CDR3 contains 15 residues. Germline V gives CDR1 MNHEY, CDR2 SMNVEV (reference sequence). CDR3: CASSPTGRSNEKLFF. The CDR3 DNA follows: TGTGCCAGCAGTCCAACAGGGAGATCTAATGAAAAACTGTTTTTT. Variable domain in full (rest from reference TRBV27 and TRBJ1-4): EAQVTQNPRYLITVTGKKLTVTCSQNMNHEYMSWYRQDPGLGLRQIYYSMNVEVTDKGDVPEGYKVSRKEKRNFPLILESPSPNQTSLYFCASSPTGRSNEKLFFGSGTQLSVL.

The V call is TRBV5-1, the J call TRBJ1-5; 10 bases map to TRBD1. V dropped 4 bases and J dropped 5; count of bases not matched to a gene: 6. From germline, CDR1 is SGHRS and CDR2 YFSETQ. CDR3 length: 15 amino acids. CDR3 residues: CASSKTGTGDQPQHF. The CDR3 nucleotides read TGCGCCAGCAGCAAAACCGGGACAGGGGATCAGCCCCAGCATTTT. Full variable domain (outside the CDR3, taken from reference TRBV5-1 and TRBJ1-5): KAGVTQTPRYLIKTRGQQVTLSCSPISGHRSVSWYQQTPGQGLQFLFEYFSETQRNKGNFPGRFSGRQFSNSRSEMNVSTLELGDSALYLCASSKTGTGDQPQHFGDGTRLSIL.

The chain recombines TRBV7-9 with TRBJ1-2, with 8 bases aligning to TRBD1. This CDR3 contains 13 residues. The germline V gene has CDR1 SEHNR and CDR2 FQNEAQ (reference sequence). With V trimmed by 3 bases and J by 4 bases, 1 base remained unmatched. The CDR3 region is CASSLGTGYGYTF. The CDR3 coding sequence is TGTGCCAGCAGCTTGGGGACAGGCTATGGCTACACCTTC.

The CDR3 DNA is TGTGCCAGTAGTATATCTGGGGGCACCCCCGTGAGGGAAAAACTGTTTTTT. Its protein is CASSISGGTPVREKLFF. The chain joins TRBV19 to TRBJ1-4, with D maybe TRBD1 (6 bases). V dropped 2 bases and J dropped 8 bases, with 21 bases sitting between them. CDR3 length: 17 residues. Germline V gene sequence: CDR1 LNHDA, CDR2 SQIVND (reference sequence).

V is TRBV10-3 and J is TRBJ1-3; 7 nucleotides align to TRBD1. The CDR3 contains 13 residues. The germline CDR1 and CDR2 sequences are ENHRY and SYGVKD. The trim removed 6 bases at V and 3 bases at J, leaving 2 bases unmatched. Here the CDR3 DNA reads TGTGCCATCAGAGGGACAGTTGGAAACACCATATATTTT. Its translation: CAIRGTVGNTIYF.

V is TRBV5-4 and J is TRBJ2-1; 9 bases are a match to TRBD2. CDR3 length: 16 amino acids. Germline CDR1 is SGHNT and CDR2 is YYREEE (reference sequence). The J segment lost 1 base and the V segment lost 0 bases, leaving 2 bases of the junction unmatched. The CDR3 here is CASSLGLAASYNEQFF. CDR3 sequence (DNA): TGTGCCAGCAGCTTGGGACTAGCGGCGTCCTACAATGAGCAGTTCTTC.

The chain carries TRBV18 and TRBJ2-7; possible D gene TRBD2, 5 bases. The ends were cut back, 3 bases at V and 4 bases at J, with 22 bases in the middle. This CDR3 spans 17 amino acids. CDR1 is KGHSH, CDR2 LQKENI, per germline. The CDR3 here is CASSPNAEVGSRYEQYF. CDR3 sequence (DNA): TGTGCCAGCTCACCTAATGCGGAGGTCGGGTCCCGATACGAGCAGTACTTC.

The V call is TRBV9, the J call TRBJ2-1; TRBD1 agrees at 9 bases. V lost 4 bases and J lost 3; bases outside the gene matches: 5. Germline V gene data show CDR1 as SGDLS and CDR2 as YYNGEE. The CDR3 is 15 residues long. CDR3 DNA sequence: TGTGCCAGCAGCCCCCGGGACAGGGTCTACAATGAGCAGTTCTTC. This encodes CASSPRDRVYNEQFF.

This chain links TRBV21-1 with TRBJ1-2; the listed D gene, TRBD1, was not tested against the DNA. TRBV21-1 is marked as a pseudogene. CDR3 length: 18 amino acids. CDR3 bases: TGTGCCAGCAGCAGGTATCGAATCGAACAGGGGGAGGACTATGGCTACACCTTC. Translation: CASSRYRIEQGEDYGYTF.

There are a few counts of this clone. The genes are TRBV10-3 and TRBJ1-1; D is unclear. The length of the CDR3 is 11 residues. The germline gives CDR1 ENHRY, CDR2 SYGVKD. The V end was cut by 2 bases, the J end by 7 bases, with 5 bases between. The CDR3, as DNA: TGTGCCATCAGTGAGGGGCTTGAAGCTTTCTTT. Translating gives CAISEGLEAFF.

The chain couples TRBV15 to TRBJ2-7, with unresolved D. Germline-derived CDR1 and CDR2 are LNHNV and YYDKDF (reference sequence). V lost 1 base and J 3 bases, leaving 16 bases between the germline ends. The CDR3 contains 16 residues. The CDR3 reads CATSRASARGNYEQYF. CDR3 bases: TGTGCCACCAGCAGAGCATCGGCAAGAGGTAACTACGAGCAGTACTTC.

The V and J genes are TRBV29-1 and TRBJ2-7, with 7 nucleotides matching TRBD1. This CDR3 region has 13 residues. The V segment lost 7 bases and the J segment 2 bases; nucleotides outside the gene matches: 8. Germline V lookup: CDR1 SQVTM, CDR2 ANQGSEA. CDR3 sequence reads: CSGYLQGTYEQYF. CDR3 DNA: TGCAGCGGATACCTACAGGGGACCTACGAGCAGTACTTC.

This rearrangement joins TRBV6-5 to TRBJ1-1; D is undetermined. This CDR3 comprises 14 residues. The V end lost 2 bases, the J end lost 1 base, and 8 bases lay between the germline ends. Germline V lookup: CDR1 MNHEY, CDR2 SVGAGI. The CDR3 nucleotides are TGTGCCAGCAGTTACAGGTGGAGGAACACTGAAGCTTTCTTT. Residues: CASSYRWRNTEAFF.

The rearrangement uses TRBV10-3 and TRBJ2-1, with 7 bases matching TRBD1. CDR3 length equals 13 residues. Germline V gene data show CDR1 as ENHRY and CDR2 as SYGVKD. Germline trimming cut 8 bases from V and 4 bases from J; bases unmatched to any gene: 5. The CDR3 here is CAIGDSLYNEQFF. The CDR3 nucleotides are TGTGCCATCGGGGACAGCCTTTACAATGAGCAGTTCTTC.

The chain links TRBV27 to TRBJ2-3; 8 bases fit TRBD1. The CDR3 has 17 amino acids. The V gene end was trimmed by 5 bases and the J gene end by 6 bases; junction bases not matched to a gene: 16. CDR1 is MNHEY, CDR2 SMNVEV, per germline (reference sequence). CDR3 in amino acids: CASSTGSGTGAGDTQYF. The CDR3 DNA reads TGTGCCAGCAGTACCGGGTCCGGGACAGGTGCAGGTGATACGCAGTATTTT.

The rearrangement joins TRBV25-1 to TRBJ1-1, with D possibly matching TRBD1 (5 bases). V gave up 9 bases and J gave up 6 bases, with 20 bases separating them. This CDR3 comprises 14 residues. The V gene's germline CDR1 is MGHDK and CDR2 SYGVNS. CDR3 region: CASTAGPLGAEAFF. The CDR3 nucleotides read TGTGCCAGTACGGCGGGGCCGTTAGGGGCTGAAGCTTTCTTT.

V gene TRBV14 combines with J gene TRBJ1-3, with a possible D match to TRBD1 (6 bases). Germline V gene lookup returns CDR1 SGHDN and CDR2 FVKESK. The CDR3 is 14 residues long. The V end was cut by 2 bases, the J end by 4 bases, with 9 bases between. CDR3 coding DNA: TGTGCCAGCAGCCAAAACAGGGTCGGAAACACCATATATTTT. Translation gives CASSQNRVGNTIYF.

The chain employs TRBV7-9 and TRBJ2-3; D call uncertain. The CDR3 length is 13 residues. The V end lost 5 bases, the J end lost 2 bases, and 8 bases lay between the germline ends. CDR1 and CDR2 (germline): SEHNR, FQNEAQ (reference sequence). CDR3 DNA: TGTGCCAGCAGCCACAGAGACACAGATACGCAGTATTTT. Encoded protein: CASSHRDTDTQYF.